A selection of T cell receptor beta chains follows, all from one sample in a study of OX40 agonist ivuxolimab in advanced cancers. TCRdb keeps only in-frame clones here, not all; method: immunoSEQ multiplex PCR. The repertoire includes about 77,000 clones, roughly 92% of them detected once, and 4% to 5% sits in the top ten. Specimen: CD4+ or CD8+ T cells sorted from blood, collected in a trial of the OX40 agonist ivuxolimab. The receptors stem from an adult with an advanced solid tumor such as melanoma, head and neck, liver or kidney cancer. CDR3s include the opening cysteine and the closing phenylalanine or tryptophan. A D gene is named only where the DNA matches it firmly. Size values are once, few and many counts, or a class for expanded clones, and some rows have none.

J gene | D gene | clone size | V gene | CDR3 length | CDR3 DNA | CDR3 protein
TRBJ2-2 | TRBD2 | . | TRBV5-1 | 17 | TGCGCCAGCAGCTTGTTGGGACTAGCGGCCTTCACCGGGGAGCTGTTTTTT | CASSLLGLAAFTGELFF
TRBJ2-1 | TRBD1 | . | TRBV7-2 | 14 | TGTGCCAGCAGCACGGGACAGTTATACAATGAGCAGTTCTTC | CASSTGQLYNEQFF
TRBJ2-3 | . | . | TRBV4-2 | 16 | TGTGCCAGCAGCCAAGATTGGGCTAGCCCCACAGATACGCAGTATTTT | CASSQDWASPTDTQYF
TRBJ2-5 | . | medium-sized | TRBV5-1 | 11 | TGCGCCAGCAGGGGGATGGAGACCCAGTACTTC | CASRGMETQYF
TRBJ1-1 | TRBD1 | . | TRBV7-2 | 14 | TGTGCCAGCAGCTTGACAGGGGGGTTTACTGAAGCTTTCTTT | CASSLTGGFTEAFF
TRBJ2-7 | TRBD2 | . | TRBV10-3 | 12 | TGTGCCATCACTGCGGGAGTAGGCGAGCAGTACTTC | CAITAGVGEQYF
TRBJ2-5 | . | once | TRBV11-2 | 11 | TGTGCCAGCAGCGGGTTGAAGACCCAGTACTTC | CASSGLKTQYF
TRBJ1-2 | . | . | TRBV7-6 | 16 | TGTGCCAGCAGCTTAGAGAGAGGAGGGGCTGGAGGTGGCTACACCTTC | CASSLERGGAGGGYTF
TRBJ1-5 | . | . | TRBV7-2 | 14 | TGTGCCAGCAGCTTAGCTCTGGCCACCCGGCCCCAGCATTTT | CASSLALATRPQHF
TRBJ2-7 | TRBD2 | . | TRBV27 | 15 | TGTGCCAGCACCCGAGCGGGAGGGCCCTCGTACGAGCAGTACTTC | CASTRAGGPSYEQYF
TRBJ2-5 | TRBD1 | . | TRBV7-6 | 14 | TGTGCCAGCAGCTCCGTTGACAGGGGGAAGACCCAGTACTTC | CASSSVDRGKTQYF
TRBJ2-7 | . | . | TRBV5-1 | 10 | TGCGCCAGCAGCAACTACGAGCAGTACTTC | CASSNYEQYF
TRBJ2-7 | TRBD2 | . | TRBV19 | 15 | TGTGCCAGTAGTATAGGTGCCAGCGGGAGGTACGAGCAGTACTTC | CASSIGASGRYEQYF
TRBJ2-5 | . | . | TRBV4-2 | 13 | TGTGCCAGCAGCCAAGATATCGAAAAGACCCAGTACTTC | CASSQDIEKTQYF
TRBJ1-4 | . | . | TRBV9 | 14 | TGTGCCAGCAGCCTACGGCCGGGGGATGAAAAACTGTTTTTT | CASSLRPGDEKLFF
TRBJ1-5 | . | few | TRBV4-3 | 19 | TGCGCCAGCAGCCAAGGGTGGAAGGGCAGGGGTAAGGGCAATCAGCCCCAGCATTTT | CASSQGWKGRGKGNQPQHF
TRBJ1-3 | TRBD1 | . | TRBV9 | 19 | TGTGCCAGCAGCCCCCGAGGCCCCACAGGGGCCTTCTCTGGAAACACCATATATTTT | CASSPRGPTGAFSGNTIYF
TRBJ2-1 | TRBD2 | . | TRBV7-2 | 16 | TGTGCCAGCAGCCGACGACTAGCGGGAGGGCGCAATGAGCAGTTCTTC | CASSRRLAGGRNEQFF
TRBJ1-4 | TRBD1 | . | TRBV7-9 | 13 | TGTGCCAGCAGCCGGCAGGGGGATGGAAAACTGTTTTTT | CASSRQGDGKLFF
TRBJ2-2 | TRBD1 | . | TRBV9 | 15 | TGTGCCAGCAGCGTAGGGACAGGGTTCACCGGGGAGCTGTTTTTT | CASSVGTGFTGELFF
TRBJ1-2 | . | . | TRBV15 | 14 | TGTGCCACCAGCTCCTCGGGGGAGTTCTATGGCTACACCTTC | CATSSSGEFYGYTF
TRBJ1-1 | . | . | TRBV28 | 15 | TGTGCCAGCAGCTCTCCTCCGACAGGGAACACTGAAGCTTTCTTT | CASSSPPTGNTEAFF
TRBJ2-3 | . | . | TRBV10-3 | 12 | TGTGCCATCAGGCCGAGTCCGGATACGCAGTATTTT | CAIRPSPDTQYF
TRBJ1-2 | . | . | TRBV19 | 14 | TGTGCCAGTAGTGGTTTGGCCAGAGGGCATGGCTACACCTTC | CASSGLARGHGYTF
TRBJ1-2 | TRBD1 | . | TRBV18 | 15 | TGTGCCAGCTCATCCAAGGACAGGGAGGGCTATGGCTACACCTTC | CASSSKDREGYGYTF
TRBJ2-7 | . | . | TRBV5-1 | 16 | TGCGCCAGCAGCCCTGGAGGCCCTAGGCCAAGGTACGAGCAGTACTTC | CASSPGGPRPRYEQYF
TRBJ2-7 | . | . | TRBV6-5 | 14 | TGTGCCAGCGGTGGGGCTAGCTATAATGTGGTGCAGTACTTC | CASGGASYNVVQYF
TRBJ2-1 | TRBD2 | . | TRBV18 | 14 | TGTGCCAGCTCACCGGGACTAGCGGACAATGAGCAGTTCTTC | CASSPGLADNEQFF
TRBJ1-2 | . | . | TRBV2 | 12 | TGTGCCAGCCCAGTGTATTCGGCTGGCTACACCTTC | CASPVYSAGYTF
TRBJ2-1 | TRBD2 | . | TRBV19 | 17 | TGTGCCAGTGCCTGGGGACACAGACTAGCGGGAGCGGGTGAGCAGTTCTTC | CASAWGHRLAGAGEQFF
TRBJ2-5 | TRBD1 | . | TRBV18 | 13 | TGTGCCAGCTCACCAAGGGGACAGGAGACCCAGTACTTC | CASSPRGQETQYF
TRBJ1-4 | . | . | TRBV4-2 | 16 | TGTGCCAGCAGCCAAGATCGGGGGTCAACTAATGAAAAACTGTTTTTT | CASSQDRGSTNEKLFF
TRBJ2-1 | TRBD2 | . | TRBV2 | 15 | TGTGCCAGCAGCCTTCTAGCGGGAGGTTACAATGAGCAGTTCTTC | CASSLLAGGYNEQFF
TRBJ1-1 | TRBD1 | . | TRBV28 | 15 | TGTGCCAGCAGTACCCCGGGACAGGGGAGCGCTGAAGCTTTCTTT | CASSTPGQGSAEAFF
TRBJ2-1 | TRBD1 | . | TRBV18 | 13 | TGTGCCAGCTCACCCACAGGGGGCCGAGAGCAGTTCTTC | CASSPTGGREQFF
TRBJ2-1 | . | . | TRBV6-1 | 16 | TGTGCCAGCAGTGTGCGACATTCGAGCTCCTACAATGAGCAGTTCTTC | CASSVRHSSSYNEQFF
TRBJ2-5 | . | . | TRBV2 | 16 | TGTGCCAGCAGTGAAAGCGAGTATCGGGGCCAAGAGACCCAGTACTTC | CASSESEYRGQETQYF
TRBJ1-4 | . | . | TRBV11-2 | 13 | TGTGCCAGCAGCCGCGGTCCTAATGAAAAACTGTTTTTT | CASSRGPNEKLFF
TRBJ2-7 | . | . | TRBV9 | 15 | TGTGCCAGCAGCGTAAGGGCGGGACCCTCCTACGAGCAGTACTTC | CASSVRAGPSYEQYF
TRBJ2-2 | TRBD2 | . | TRBV11-2 | 18 | TGTGCCAGCAGCTTTCGGGGACTAGCGGCTGCGAACACCGGGGAGCTGTTTTTT | CASSFRGLAAANTGELFF
TRBJ1-1 | . | . | TRBV30 | 12 | TGTGCCTGGAACAGGGATAACACTGAAGCTTTCTTT | CAWNRDNTEAFF
TRBJ2-7 | . | . | TRBV6-5 | 16 | TGTGCCAGCAGTTATGCGGGGACCATATTTTCCTACGAGCAGTACTTC | CASSYAGTIFSYEQYF
TRBJ1-2 | TRBD1 | once | TRBV7-9 | 12 | TGTGCCACCAAAGGACAGGGCCATGGCTACACCTTC | CATKGQGHGYTF
TRBJ2-3 | . | . | TRBV5-1 | 15 | TGCGCCAGCAGCCCTCCGGGACTGAGCACAGATACGCAGTATTTT | CASSPPGLSTDTQYF
TRBJ2-1 | . | few | TRBV7-2 | 14 | TGTGCCAGCAGCTTAGAACTACTCCACAATGAGCAGTTCTTC | CASSLELLHNEQFF
TRBJ2-5 | . | . | TRBV2 | 14 | TGTGCCAGTAAACAGGGTAGATATCAAGAGACCCAGTACTTC | CASKQGRYQETQYF
TRBJ2-7 | . | . | TRBV6-5 | 15 | TGTGCCAGCAGTTACGATTTTGCCAGTTCCTACGAGCAGTACTTC | CASSYDFASSYEQYF
TRBJ2-3 | TRBD2 | few | TRBV5-1 | 15 | TGCGCCAGCAGCTTCGCTAGCGGAGGCACAGATACGCAGTATTTT | CASSFASGGTDTQYF
TRBJ1-1 | . | . | TRBV11-3 | 14 | TGTGCCAGCAGAGGTGTCGGGACCAAGGTTGAAGCTTTCTTT | CASRGVGTKVEAFF
TRBJ2-5 | TRBD2 | . | TRBV15 | 17 | TGTGCCACCAGCGCCCCTTCTAGCGGGAGGTCTCAAGAGACCCAGTACTTC | CATSAPSSGRSQETQYF
TRBJ2-3 | . | . | TRBV5-8 | 16 | TGTGCCAGCAGCGTAGGTTGGGGACAACACACAGATACGCAGTATTTT | CASSVGWGQHTDTQYF
TRBJ2-6 | . | . | TRBV11-3 | 18 | TGTGCCAGCAGCTTCCATTTCATCTCGACAAAGTCGGGCCAACGTCCTGACTTC | CASSFHFISTKSGQRPDF
TRBJ2-3 | TRBD2 | . | TRBV28 | 15 | TGTGCCAGCAGTTTACGTAGCGGGAGTGGAGATACGCAGTATTTT | CASSLRSGSGDTQYF